This is a list of T cell receptor beta chains from one sample in a study of CD8 T cells in Susac syndrome. TCRdb re-derived calls from the immunoSEQ multiplex PCR reads in MiXCR, one entry per CDR3 protein. The sample holds under 200,000 distinct CDR3 sequences, roughly 95% seen once. Sequencing input: CD4+ T cells from PBMCs. Receptors originate from a human donor with Susac syndrome. CDR3s include the opening cysteine and the closing phenylalanine or tryptophan. The D gene is left open where the match is weak. Size tells how often a clone was seen (once, few, many) or the class of an expanded clone, and some rows leave it out.

TRBV30,TRBJ2-7,.,.,CAWDRPLSYEQYF,TGTGCCTGGGACAGGCCACTCTCTTACGAGCAGTACTTC
TRBV7-2,TRBJ1-2,.,.,CASSLGREGRSYGYTF,TGTGCCAGCAGCTTAGGGAGGGAGGGACGCAGCTATGGCTACACCTTC
TRBV4-3,TRBJ2-2,.,.,CASSQVLAYHTGELFF,TGCGCCAGCAGCCAGGTGCTAGCGTATCACACCGGGGAGCTGTTTTTT
TRBV27,TRBJ1-2,.,.,CASSLSPGAAANYGYTF,TGTGCCAGCAGTTTATCCCCGGGGGCGGCAGCTAACTATGGCTACACCTTC
TRBV3-1,TRBJ2-1,TRBD2,.,CASSQGLADYNEQFF,TGTGCCAGCAGTCAAGGACTAGCGGACTACAATGAGCAGTTCTTC
TRBV10-3,TRBJ1-2,.,.,CAISETGTVYGYTF,TGTGCCATCAGTGAGACCGGGACGGTATATGGCTACACCTTC
TRBV6-1,TRBJ2-5,TRBD2,.,CASSTGPTSGQETQYF,TGTGCCAGCAGTACGGGGCCGACTAGCGGCCAAGAGACCCAGTACTTC
TRBV29-1,TRBJ2-3,.,.,CSGGPATDTQYF,TGCAGCGGGGGGCCAGCCACAGATACGCAGTATTTT
TRBV15,TRBJ2-5,TRBD1,.,CATSRNGQGSRGETQYF,TGTGCCACCAGCAGGAACGGACAGGGATCCAGGGGAGAGACCCAGTACTTC
TRBV7-2,TRBJ2-1,.,.,CASSSPQGGALYNEQFF,TGTGCCAGCAGCTCCCCCCAAGGGGGGGCATTGTACAATGAGCAGTTCTTC
TRBV20-1,TRBJ1-5,.,.,CSAPTGPHSNQPQHF,TGCAGTGCACCGACAGGCCCACATAGCAATCAGCCCCAGCATTTT
TRBV5-6,TRBJ2-4,.,.,CASSFGVQILAKNIQYF,TGTGCCAGCAGCTTTGGAGTACAGATACTAGCCAAAAACATTCAGTACTTC
TRBV27,TRBJ2-1,TRBD2,.,CASSYSSGRAPTPEQFF,TGTGCCAGCAGCTATTCTAGCGGGAGGGCTCCTACACCCGAGCAGTTCTTC
TRBV4-2,TRBJ2-7,.,.,CASSPRDPGGGEQYF,TGTGCCAGCAGCCCAAGGGACCCGGGCGGAGGGGAGCAGTACTTC
TRBV7-3,TRBJ1-1,.,.,CASSKEVNTEAFF,TGTGCCAGCAGCAAAGAGGTAAACACTGAAGCTTTCTTT
TRBV6-5,TRBJ2-5,TRBD1,.,CASSYSPGQGSGETQYF,TGTGCCAGCAGTTACTCTCCGGGACAGGGGAGTGGAGAGACCCAGTACTTC
TRBV30,TRBJ2-7,.,once,CAWKGVGGEQYF,TGTGCCTGGAAGGGGGTAGGGGGCGAGCAGTACTTC
TRBV5-1,TRBJ1-5,.,.,CASSSGGVGQPQHF,TGCGCCAGCAGCTCTGGCGGGGTTGGTCAGCCCCAGCATTTT
TRBV6-2/TRBV6-3,TRBJ1-2,.,.,CASSREPANYGYTF,TGTGCCAGCTCGAGGGAGCCAGCTAACTATGGCTACACCTTC
TRBV18,TRBJ1-1,TRBD1,.,CASSLQGDTEAFF,TGTGCCAGCTCACTGCAGGGGGACACTGAAGCTTTCTTT
TRBV5-1,TRBJ1-1,TRBD1,.,CASSQGADTEAFF,TGCGCCAGCAGCCAGGGGGCGGACACTGAAGCTTTCTTT
TRBV15,TRBJ2-3,TRBD2,once,CATSTTGGRKDTQYF,TGTGCCACCAGCACCACTGGCGGGAGGAAAGATACGCAGTATTTT
TRBV15,TRBJ2-1,TRBD1,.,CATSVTGTEQFF,TGTGCCACCAGCGTGACAGGGACTGAGCAGTTCTTC
TRBV29-1,TRBJ2-7,TRBD1,.,CSVRTGPYEQYF,TGCAGCGTTCGGACAGGCCCCTACGAGCAGTACTTC
TRBV6-5,TRBJ2-5,TRBD1,.,CASSYSTGLETQYF,TGTGCCAGCAGTTACTCGACAGGGCTGGAGACCCAGTACTTC
TRBV20-1,TRBJ2-7,TRBD2,.,CSPTRTSGTYEQYF,TGCAGTCCCACTCGGACTAGCGGTACCTACGAGCAGTACTTC
TRBV3-1,TRBJ1-2,.,.,CASSLGRGGAENGYTF,TGTGCCAGCAGCCTGGGAAGGGGCGGGGCGGAAAATGGCTACACCTTC
TRBV25-1,TRBJ2-5,.,.,CASSENRPNRETQYF,TGTGCCAGCAGTGAAAATCGACCGAATAGAGAGACCCAGTACTTC
TRBV19,TRBJ2-5,.,once,CASSISRAETQYF,TGTGCCAGTAGTATATCCCGAGCAGAGACCCAGTACTTC
TRBV15,TRBJ1-1,.,.,CATSRDPVNTEAFF,TGTGCCACCAGCAGAGACCCGGTGAACACTGAAGCTTTCTTT
TRBV5-6,TRBJ2-3,.,.,CASSLEQPATDTQYF,TGTGCCAGCAGCTTGGAGCAGCCCGCCACAGATACGCAGTATTTT
TRBV5-1,TRBJ2-1,TRBD2,once,CASSLAGGNHEQFF,TGCGCCAGCAGCTTAGCGGGGGGGAACCATGAGCAGTTCTTC
TRBV14,TRBJ2-5,.,.,CASSQERGRGAYQETQYF,TGTGCCAGCAGCCAAGAACGGGGAAGAGGGGCGTACCAAGAGACCCAGTACTTC
TRBV29-1,TRBJ1-1,.,few,CSVERVLNTEAFF,TGCAGCGTTGAGAGGGTACTAAACACTGAAGCTTTCTTT
TRBV23-1,TRBJ1-5,.,.,CASSQYEGASNQPQHF,TGCGCCAGCAGTCAATATGAGGGAGCAAGCAATCAGCCCCAGCATTTT
TRBV20-1,TRBJ1-6,TRBD1,.,CSARDRTGGSPLHF,TGCAGTGCTAGAGATCGGACAGGGGGTTCACCCCTCCACTTT
TRBV7-9,TRBJ2-3,.,.,CASSFTDSLTDTQYF,TGTGCCAGCAGTTTTACGGATAGTCTGACAGATACGCAGTATTTT
TRBV4-1,TRBJ2-5,.,.,CASSQPTARETQYF,TGCGCCAGCAGCCAACCGACTGCACGAGAGACCCAGTACTTC
TRBV12-3/TRBV12-4,TRBJ2-2,.,.,CASSRGVGVNTGELFF,TGTGCCAGCAGTCGCGGGGTGGGGGTCAACACCGGGGAGCTGTTTTTT
TRBV29-1,TRBJ1-1,.,.,CSVSFTGLGTEAFF,TGCAGCGTTTCCTTTACAGGGTTGGGCACTGAAGCTTTCTTT
TRBV19,TRBJ2-3,.,.,CATTNQRTSRTQYF,TGTGCCACTACGAACCAGCGGACCTCGAGGACGCAGTATTTT
TRBV5-4,TRBJ2-3,.,.,CASSSRKSSDTQYF,TGTGCCAGCAGCTCCCGTAAATCGTCGGATACGCAGTATTTT
TRBV21-1,TRBJ1-2,.,.,CASGSNYTF,TGTGCCAGCGGGTCCAACTACACCTTC
TRBV20-1,TRBJ2-1,TRBD2,.,CSAPGLGLNEQFF,TGCAGTGCCCCGGGACTAGGACTCAATGAGCAGTTCTTC
TRBV20-1,TRBJ2-3,.,.,CSASSAGRRTDTQYF,TGCAGTGCCAGCTCGGCAGGGAGGAGGACAGATACGCAGTATTTT
TRBV12-3/TRBV12-4,TRBJ1-2,.,.,CASSPPGTVNYGYTF,TGTGCCAGCAGTCCCCCAGGCACCGTCAACTATGGCTACACCTTC
TRBV12-3/TRBV12-4,TRBJ2-6,.,.,CASSPPGAGPGANVLTF,TGTGCCAGCAGTCCACCGGGGGCCGGTCCTGGGGCCAACGTCCTGACTTTC
TRBV11-1,TRBJ2-1,.,.,CASSSEGVNWDEQFF,TGTGCCAGCAGCTCCGAAGGGGTTAATTGGGATGAGCAGTTCTTC
TRBV5-4,TRBJ2-2,TRBD1,few,CASSQPGQGVVTGELFF,TGTGCCAGCAGCCAGCCCGGACAGGGAGTGGTCACCGGGGAGCTGTTTTTT
TRBV7-2,TRBJ2-5,TRBD1,.,CASSLTGTAQETQYF,TGTGCCAGCAGCTTAACTGGGACAGCCCAAGAGACCCAGTACTTC
TRBV29-1,TRBJ1-1,.,once,CSASGLTRAFF,TGCAGCGCCTCGGGACTGACGAGAGCTTTCTTT
TRBV9,TRBJ2-2,.,.,CASSPRGASDTGELFF,TGTGCCAGCAGCCCAAGGGGCGCTAGCGACACCGGGGAGCTGTTTTTT
TRBV29-1,TRBJ2-1,.,.,CSARVVSNEQFF,TGCAGCGCCAGGGTGGTCTCGAATGAGCAGTTCTTC
TRBV7-2,TRBJ2-7,.,.,CASSFVASESYEQYF,TGTGCCAGCAGCTTTGTGGCTAGCGAAAGCTACGAGCAGTACTTC
TRBV7-8,TRBJ2-5,.,.,CASSLAWETQYF,TGTGCCAGCAGTTTAGCGTGGGAGACCCAGTACTTC
TRBV29-1,TRBJ2-1,TRBD1,.,CSVEGQGLGGSYNEQFF,TGCAGCGTTGAAGGACAGGGCCTAGGGGGCTCCTACAATGAGCAGTTCTTC
TRBV5-1,TRBJ2-7,TRBD2,.,CASSPGGGRAAEQYF,TGCGCCAGCAGTCCGGGCGGCGGGAGGGCCGCCGAGCAGTACTTC
TRBV30,TRBJ2-1,.,.,CAWSVARGNEQFF,TGTGCCTGGAGTGTAGCTAGGGGGAATGAGCAGTTCTTC
TRBV6-2/TRBV6-3,TRBJ2-1,TRBD2,.,CASSYSGGGANEQFF,TGTGCCAGCAGTTACTCAGGCGGGGGGGCCAATGAGCAGTTCTTC
TRBV9,TRBJ1-5,.,.,CASSVDPSSNQPQHF,TGTGCCAGCAGCGTAGATCCGTCTAGCAATCAGCCCCAGCATTTT